This TCR beta chain appears in the sequencing data of a study of regulatory T cells in long-lasting Graves disease. This CDR3 has 13 residues. The V and J ends lost 4 bases and 8 bases respectively, with 14 bases between them. CDR1 is SQVTM, CDR2 ANQGSEA, per germline. Specified time point: newly diagnosed GD, antithyroid drugs for less than 3 months. Preparation of the TCR library used RNA extracted from PBMCs. With iRepertoire HTBI primers and Arm-PCR of CDR3 regions, TCR beta libraries were built. TCRdb reanalysed the multiplex PCR reads using MiXCR and keeps one entry per CDR3 protein. The profile shows a few hundred thousand distinct CDR3 sequences, 16% of them singletons. This clonotype was detected a few times. These data were also reused for a study on T cells in Graves' hyperthyroidism and ophthalmopathy. That source reports: Diagnosis of hyperthyroidism was new in patients aged 18 to 65, and its duration was under 2 months. Researchers barred patients who had uncontrolled infection, other autoimmune disease, pregnancy or lactation.

The TCR originated in a middle-aged man with Graves disease. The V and J genes are TRBV29-1 and TRBJ1-4; the D is unclear. Source: peripheral blood mononuclear cells (PBMCs), taken at new diagnosis, from a patient treated with antithyroid drugs. The CDR3, as DNA: TGCAGCGTTGTGACGAGGAGTGGGGAAAAACTGTTTTTT. Translating it yields CSVVTRSGEKLFF.